This T cell receptor beta chain was documented in a study of early T cells in non-severe SARS-CoV-2 infection. Study-wide context: Chains were unpaired, as sequencing was done on bulk RNA from unsorted whole blood. Study-wide results and limits: Private and CD4 specificities were missed by VDJdb matching, which favored anti-spike CD8 responses.

Tagging with unique molecular identifiers was applied to individual cDNA molecules. MiXCR, run by TCRdb on the 5' RACE reads, gives a single entry per CDR3 protein. The table has around 93,000 distinct CDR3 sequences, less than 15% seen once. As for this clonotype: Antigen: not known.

In germline, CDR1 is MDHEN, CDR2 SYDVKM. This CDR3 contains 18 residues. The J segment lost 5 bases and the V segment lost 4 bases, leaving 15 bases of the junction unmatched. Sequenced here: whole blood, sampled at baseline. The TCR comes from an adult who was a healthcare worker with PCR-confirmed SARS-CoV-2 infection or an uninfected control (not recorded which). The rearrangement links TRBV28 to TRBJ1-5; 9 bases line up with TRBD1. The CDR3 region has the DNA TGTGCCAGCAGTTCTAGTGCCCTAGGGACAGGGAAAGATCAGCCCCAGCATTTT. Protein sequence: CASSSSALGTGKDQPQHF. Full variable domain (remainder filled in from reference TRBV28 and TRBJ1-5): DVKVTQSSRYLVKRTGEKVFLECVQDMDHENMFWYRQDPGLGLRLIYFSYDVKMKEKGDIPEGYSVSREKKERFSLILESASTNQTSMYLCASSSSALGTGKDQPQHFGDGTRLSIL.